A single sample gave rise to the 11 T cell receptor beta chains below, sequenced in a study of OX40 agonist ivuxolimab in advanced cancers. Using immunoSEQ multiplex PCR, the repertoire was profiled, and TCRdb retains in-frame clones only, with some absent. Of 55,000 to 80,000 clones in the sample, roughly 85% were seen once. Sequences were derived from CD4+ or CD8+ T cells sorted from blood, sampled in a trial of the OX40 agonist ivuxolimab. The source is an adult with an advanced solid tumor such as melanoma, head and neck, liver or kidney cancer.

The CDR3 region is CASSLGGDRTYSPLHF. The DNA of the CDR3 is TGCGCCAGCAGCTTGGGGGGGGACAGGACCTATTCACCCCTCCACTTT. This chain joins TRBV5-1 and TRBJ1-6; 8 nucleotides line up with TRBD1. The CDR3 runs to 16 residues. J was trimmed by 8 bases and V by 0 bases; bases with no gene match: 7. CDR1 and CDR2 (germline): SGHRS, YFSETQ.

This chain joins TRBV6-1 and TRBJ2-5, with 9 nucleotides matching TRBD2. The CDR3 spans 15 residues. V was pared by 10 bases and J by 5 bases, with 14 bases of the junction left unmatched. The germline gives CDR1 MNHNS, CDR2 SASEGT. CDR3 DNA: TGTGCCACCCTTTGGGGACTAGCTTCCTCTGAGACCCAGTACTTC. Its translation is CATLWGLASSETQYF.

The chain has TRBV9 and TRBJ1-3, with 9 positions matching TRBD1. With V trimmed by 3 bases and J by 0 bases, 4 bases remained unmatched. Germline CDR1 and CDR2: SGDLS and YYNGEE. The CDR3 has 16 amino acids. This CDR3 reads CASSAGQGYSGNTIYF. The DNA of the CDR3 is TGTGCCAGCAGCGCGGGACAGGGTTACTCTGGAAACACCATATATTTT.

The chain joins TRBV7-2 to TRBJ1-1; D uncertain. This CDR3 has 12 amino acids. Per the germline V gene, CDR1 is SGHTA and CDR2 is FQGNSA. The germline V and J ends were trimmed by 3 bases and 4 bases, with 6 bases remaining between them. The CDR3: CASSFPRTEAFF. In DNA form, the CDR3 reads TGTGCCAGCAGCTTCCCCCGCACTGAAGCTTTCTTT.

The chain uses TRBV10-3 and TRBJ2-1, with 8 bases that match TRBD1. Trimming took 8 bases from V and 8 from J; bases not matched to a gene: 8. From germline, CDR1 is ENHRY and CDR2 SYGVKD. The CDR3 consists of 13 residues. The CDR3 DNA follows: TGTGCCATCTCCGGACAGGGAAGGCATGAGCAGTTCTTC. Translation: CAISGQGRHEQFF.

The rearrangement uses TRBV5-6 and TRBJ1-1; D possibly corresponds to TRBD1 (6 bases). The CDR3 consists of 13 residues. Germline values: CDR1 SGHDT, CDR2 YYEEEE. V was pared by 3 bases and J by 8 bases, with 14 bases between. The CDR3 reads CASSSLNGGEAFF. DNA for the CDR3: TGTGCCAGCAGCTCCCTTAACGGGGGCGAAGCTTTCTTT. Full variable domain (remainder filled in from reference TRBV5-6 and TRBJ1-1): DAGVTQSPTHLIKTRGQQVTLRCSPKSGHDTVSWYQQALGQGPQFIFQYYEEEERQRGNFPDRFSGHQFPNYSSELNVNALLLGDSALYLCASSSLNGGEAFFGQGTRLTVV.

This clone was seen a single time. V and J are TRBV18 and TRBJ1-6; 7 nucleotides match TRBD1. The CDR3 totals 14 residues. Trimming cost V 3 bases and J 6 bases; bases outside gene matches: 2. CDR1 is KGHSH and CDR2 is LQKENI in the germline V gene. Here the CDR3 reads CASSPDRFNSPLHF. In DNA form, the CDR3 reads TGTGCCAGCTCACCGGACAGGTTTAATTCACCCCTCCACTTT.

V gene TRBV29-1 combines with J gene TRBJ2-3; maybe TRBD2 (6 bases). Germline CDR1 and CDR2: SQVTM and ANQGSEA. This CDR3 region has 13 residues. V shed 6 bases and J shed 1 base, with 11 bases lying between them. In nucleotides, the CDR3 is TGCAGCGTAAGGGACTCCCGCACAGATACGCAGTATTTT. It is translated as CSVRDSRTDTQYF.

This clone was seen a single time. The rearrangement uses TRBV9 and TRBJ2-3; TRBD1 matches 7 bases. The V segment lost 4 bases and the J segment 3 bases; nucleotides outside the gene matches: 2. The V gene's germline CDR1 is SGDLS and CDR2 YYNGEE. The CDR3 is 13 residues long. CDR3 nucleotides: TGTGCCAGCAGCCTGGACAGGACAGATACGCAGTATTTT. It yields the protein CASSLDRTDTQYF.

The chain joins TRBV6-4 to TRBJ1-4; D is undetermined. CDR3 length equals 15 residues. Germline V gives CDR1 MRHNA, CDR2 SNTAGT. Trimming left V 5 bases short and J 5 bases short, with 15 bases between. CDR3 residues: CASSSGSGRNEKLFF. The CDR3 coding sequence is TGTGCCAGCAGTTCGGGGTCTGGGCGAAATGAAAAACTGTTTTTT.

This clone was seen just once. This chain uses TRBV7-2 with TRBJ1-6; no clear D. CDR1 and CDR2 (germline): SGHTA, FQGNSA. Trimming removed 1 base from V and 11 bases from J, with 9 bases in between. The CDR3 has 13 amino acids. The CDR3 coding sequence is TGTGCCAGCAGCTTAGAGGTTTGGGCACCCCTCCACTTT. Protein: CASSLEVWAPLHF.